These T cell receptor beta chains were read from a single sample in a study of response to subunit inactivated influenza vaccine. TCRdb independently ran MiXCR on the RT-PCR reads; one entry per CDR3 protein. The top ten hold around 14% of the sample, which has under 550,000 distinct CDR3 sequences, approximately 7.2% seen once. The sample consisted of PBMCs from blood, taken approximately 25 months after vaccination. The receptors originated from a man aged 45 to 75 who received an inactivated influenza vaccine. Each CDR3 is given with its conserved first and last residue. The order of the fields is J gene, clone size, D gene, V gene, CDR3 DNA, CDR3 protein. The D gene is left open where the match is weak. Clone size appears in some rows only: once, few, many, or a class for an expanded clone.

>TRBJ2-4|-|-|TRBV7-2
TGTGCCAGCAGGAAAACCGGGGCAACCAAAAACATTCAGTACTTC
CASRKTGATKNIQYF
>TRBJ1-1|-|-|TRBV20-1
TGCAGTGCTAAACCCTCCATACTTAACACTGAAGCTTTCTTT
CSAKPSILNTEAFF
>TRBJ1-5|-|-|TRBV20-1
TGCAGTGCTAGGTTGGGCCCCAATCAGCCCCAGCATTTT
CSARLGPNQPQHF
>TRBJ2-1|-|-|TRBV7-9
TGTGCCAGCAGCTTTTCTCAGGATGAGCAGTCGTTCTTC
CASSFSQDEQSFF
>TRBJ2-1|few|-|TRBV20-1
TGCAGTGCTGGGCGACAGTACAATGAGCAGTTCTTC
CSAGRQYNEQFF
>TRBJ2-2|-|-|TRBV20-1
TGCAGTGCTAAAAGTACGGGGACCGGGGAGCTGTTTTTT
CSAKSTGTGELFF
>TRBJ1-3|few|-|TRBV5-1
TGCGCCAGCAGCTTGGGGTCCGATGGAAACACCATATATTTT
CASSLGSDGNTIYF
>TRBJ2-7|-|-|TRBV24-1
TGTGCCACCAGTGACACCGGGACACCGTCCTACGAGCAGTACTTC
CATSDTGTPSYEQYF
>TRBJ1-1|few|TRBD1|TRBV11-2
TGTGCCAGCAGCGAGAGGACAGGGTCGGGTGAAGCTTTCTTT
CASSERTGSGEAFF
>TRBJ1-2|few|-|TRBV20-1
TGCAGTGCCCGACGGGAGTCAGGGCGGGGTTTTGGCTACACCTTC
CSARRESGRGFGYTF
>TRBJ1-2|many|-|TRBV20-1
TGCAGTGCTAGTGGTCAGGGGTATGGCTACACCTTC
CSASGQGYGYTF
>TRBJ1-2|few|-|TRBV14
TGTGCCAGCAGCCAAGTTCCGGGGGTAGGCTACACCTTC
CASSQVPGVGYTF
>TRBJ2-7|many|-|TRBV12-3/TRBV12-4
TGTGCCAGCAGCTTGGAACTGTCCTACGAGCAGTACTTC
CASSLELSYEQYF
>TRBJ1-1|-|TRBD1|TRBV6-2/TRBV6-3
TGTGCCAGCAGCGCGACAGGGGCCATTGAAGCTTTCTTT
CASSATGAIEAFF
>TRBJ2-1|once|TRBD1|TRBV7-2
TGTGCCAGCAGCTTTCCTCGCAGGGGGTATGAGCAGTTCTTC
CASSFPRRGYEQFF
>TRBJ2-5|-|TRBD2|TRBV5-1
TGCGCCAGCAGCTTGGGGGCTAGCGGGGTCCAAGAGACCCAGTACTTC
CASSLGASGVQETQYF
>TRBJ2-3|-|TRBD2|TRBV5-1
TGCGCCAGCAGCGGGGGACTAGCGGGTAAGGGGCCAGATACGCAGTATTTT
CASSGGLAGKGPDTQYF
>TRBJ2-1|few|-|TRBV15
TGTGCCACCAGCAGAGACCAGCCACCTGACAATGAGCAGTTCTTC
CATSRDQPPDNEQFF
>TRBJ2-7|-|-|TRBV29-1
TGCAGCGTTGAAGACGGCGCGCGAAGACCCTACGAGCAGTACTTC
CSVEDGARRPYEQYF
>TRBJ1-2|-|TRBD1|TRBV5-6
TGTGCCAGCAGCTCCCGGGACAGGGCAACGGCGGGCTACACCTTC
CASSSRDRATAGYTF
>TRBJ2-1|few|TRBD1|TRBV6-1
TGTGCCAGCAGAACCCACGAGACCGGACAGGGGCAATACAATGAGCAGTTCTTC
CASRTHETGQGQYNEQFF
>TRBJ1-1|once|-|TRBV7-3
TGTGCCAGCAGCTTAAACTCCGGTCACAACACTGAAGCTTTCTTT
CASSLNSGHNTEAFF
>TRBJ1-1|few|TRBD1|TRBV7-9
TGTGCCAGCAGCGAGGGACAGGGGACTGAAGCTTTCTTT
CASSEGQGTEAFF
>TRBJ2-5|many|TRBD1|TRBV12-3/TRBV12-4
TGTGCCAGCAGTTTGGGACAGACTAAAGAGACCCAGTACTTC
CASSLGQTKETQYF
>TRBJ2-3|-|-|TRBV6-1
TGTGCCAGCAGTCCCATCGGGGGACCTAGCACAGATACGCAGTATTTT
CASSPIGGPSTDTQYF
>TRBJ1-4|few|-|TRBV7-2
TGTGCCAGCAGCGTTCCTTCTACGGCTAATGAAAAACTGTTTTTT
CASSVPSTANEKLFF
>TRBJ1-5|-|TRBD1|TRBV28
TGTGCCAGCAGATACAGGGGGGGTCAGCCCCAGCATTTT
CASRYRGGQPQHF
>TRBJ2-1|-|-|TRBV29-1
TGCAGCGTATGGGAGCGGTACAATGAGCAGTTCTTC
CSVWERYNEQFF